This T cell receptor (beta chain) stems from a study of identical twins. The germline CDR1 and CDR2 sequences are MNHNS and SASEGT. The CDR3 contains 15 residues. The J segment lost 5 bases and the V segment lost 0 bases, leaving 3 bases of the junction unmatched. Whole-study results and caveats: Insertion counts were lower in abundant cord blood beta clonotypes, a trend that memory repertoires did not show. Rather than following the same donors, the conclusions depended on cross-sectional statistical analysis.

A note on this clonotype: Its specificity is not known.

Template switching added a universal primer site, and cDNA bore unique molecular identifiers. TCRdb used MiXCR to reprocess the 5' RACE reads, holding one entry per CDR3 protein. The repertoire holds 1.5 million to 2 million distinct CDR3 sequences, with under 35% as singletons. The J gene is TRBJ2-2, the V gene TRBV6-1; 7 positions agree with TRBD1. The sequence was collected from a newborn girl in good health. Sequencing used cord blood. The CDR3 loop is CASSEALQGTGELFF. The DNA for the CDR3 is TGTGCCAGCAGTGAAGCCCTACAGGGGACCGGGGAGCTGTTTTTT.